This T cell receptor beta chain was recorded in a study of beta chain features in type 1 diabetes (dated by TCRdb to the late 2010s). Turning to the overall study: No differences in mean age, gender distribution, total cell number or subset yield were found between patients and healthy donors. A total of 90 million to 130 million sorted cells were examined across all samples, and a strong correlation was observed between cell number per subset and RNA yield. The study compared the TCRB repertoires of sorted circulating CD4+ T cell subsets in recently diagnosed type 1 diabetes patients with those in matched healthy donors. Regulatory and stem cell-like memory subsets were obtained from only 8 patients and about eight healthy donors, while naive and central memory subsets were obtained from all 30 or so donors.

All of the isolated RNA was reverse transcribed with the High Capacity cDNA Reverse Transcription Kit, so expressed TCRB transcripts were sequenced. Naive, central memory and regulatory T cell samples underwent deep immunoSEQ sequencing, averaging approximately 3.5 million total reads per sample. After sorted cells were lysed in RLT buffer, RNA was extracted with DNase-treated RNeasy Micro or Mini kits, with the choice depending on cell number. Each cell subset was processed on its own to prevent cross-contamination, while patient and healthy donor samples were processed together. The immunoSEQ multiplex PCR was used to amplify TCRB sequences from cDNA, yielding 87-bp fragments that span the CDR3 region. Sequencing of the amplicons was performed on the Illumina HiSeq platform. The authors' analysis ran thus. PCR bias was corrected computationally using synthetic template baselines, and reads within Hamming distance 2 were collapsed, with unmergeable singletons discarded. Reads were aligned to IMGT to assign V, D and J genes, CDR3 length, and insertions or deletions at six rearrangement sites. Within each subset, clonotype counts were normalized to the number of sorted cells before true diversity and Gini coefficients were calculated with the tcR R package. The overlap coefficient, calculated on TCRB nucleotide sequences, was used to measure repertoire sharing. As a proxy for the pre-selection repertoire, out-of-frame TCRB sequences from naive cells were analyzed. TCRdb retrieved this table from immuneACCESS and kept in-frame rearrangements only. Not all clones are present; in checked studies, unresolved V genes account for under half, and no reason is known for the remainder. Clone size and V and J calls were adopted from that table, with D and trimming inferred from the DNA. The sample has around 400,000 clones on record, around an eighth of them singletons. Of the sample, more than 0.015% is held by the ten largest clones.

Points the paper makes about the study in general: In all four CD4+ subsets, TCRB CDR3 length was moderately but significantly shorter in type 1 diabetes patients. Because small numbers of individuals were included in the HLA sub-analyses, any influence of HLA type on TCRB rearrangement was left unresolved. PCR may preferentially amplify shorter templates, but because patient and control samples were amplified and corrected together, any resulting skew would affect both groups equally. Because cDNA was sequenced instead of genomic DNA, highly expressing activated cells could be over-represented, though the groups showed no difference in activation or CD3 levels. At VDJ recombination sites, type 1 diabetes patients had fewer insertions and more deleted nucleotides, which implies abnormalities in thymic rearrangement. The naive, central memory and regulatory TCRB repertoires appeared to resemble one another more closely among patients than among healthy donors.

A remark on this clone: Its antigen is currently not known. No clone much larger than this one lies a single base away; base qualities are absent.

A single peripheral blood draw of approximately 110 mL on average was collected from each donor into heparinised tubes. A BD FACSAria II was used to sort naive, central memory, regulatory and stem cell-like memory CD4+ T cells with a panel that included CD45RO, CCR7, CD25, CD127, CD95 and CD27. A purity above 95% was achieved for all sorted populations. Right away, PBMCs were isolated by Lymphoprep density gradient centrifugation and were stained directly, with no culture step. Samples were stained and sorted in pairs, with one healthy donor and one patient per experiment, so that batch effects were minimized. The clonotype was recovered from a man between 18 and 35 years old in good health. Material for sequencing was naive CD4+ T cells from blood. This specimen's cell subset or site label, per the study, means: true naive CD4+ T cells.

The DNA sequence follows: TGTGCCAGCAGGCCGTCCGGGACAGGGAGTGGAAACACCATATATTTT. Its translation reads: CASRPSGTGSGNTIYF. The V gene is TRBV6-6 and the J gene is TRBJ1-3; 9 of the junction bases match TRBD1. The CDR3 has 16 amino acids, counting the end cysteine and phenylalanine. Just CDR3 DNA is preserved here, 48 bases in frame from base 1. CDR1 and CDR2, looked up from the germline V gene (reference sequence), are MNHNY and SVGAGI. Germline trimming: 6 bases from V, 3 bases from J; junction bases outside gene matches: 9.